Following are 2 T cell receptor beta chains from one sample sequenced in a study of blood T cell repertoires in COVID-19. TCRdb's table, derived via immunoSEQ multiplex PCR, lists solely in-frame clones and lacks some. This table has under 80,000 clones, 76% appearing once. Material for sequencing was peripheral blood. The receptor set was obtained from a man aged 55-75 years with COVID-19, enrolled during active disease.

This clone was observed a single time. The V and J genes are TRBV6-4 and TRBJ2-5, with D possibly being TRBD1 (6 bases). CDR1 MRHNA and CDR2 SNTAGT come from the germline V gene. The CDR3 has 13 amino acids. V was cut by 9 bases and J by 2 bases, with 13 bases left in between. CDR3 sequence reads: CARETGNQETQYF. In nucleotides, the CDR3 is TGTGCCAGAGAAACAGGGAATCAAGAGACCCAGTACTTC.

Of note for this clone: A much larger clone sits a single nucleotide away, making a read error possible. Other DNA sequences in the same sample also yield this CDR3. The V gene is TRBV6-4, the J gene TRBJ2-2; D is unresolved. The CDR3 contains 11 residues. The germline V gene has CDR1 MRHNA and CDR2 SNTAGT. The V and J ends lost 6 bases and 6 bases respectively, with 5 bases between them. CDR3 DNA sequence: TGTGCCAGCAGAGGAGCCGGGGAGCTGTTTTTT. This sequence encodes CASRGAGELFF.